This TCR beta chain was obtained from a study of blood T cell repertoires in COVID-19. Measured with immunoSEQ multiplex PCR; TCRdb has only the in-frame clones, and not every one. The repertoire holds approximately 300,000 clones, with about 89% as singletons. CDR1 is LGHNT and CDR2 is FRNRAP in the germline V gene. Trimming removed 4 bases at V and 4 bases at J, with 11 bases between. The CDR3 runs to 13 residues. V gene TRBV12-5 combines with J gene TRBJ2-7; TRBD2 might be the D (5 bases). Sequencing used peripheral blood. This TCR was recovered from a man aged 40-55 years with acute or convalescent COVID-19. The CDR3 nucleotides read TGTGCTAGTGGTTCCTTTGCGGGTTACGAGCAGTACTTC. Its translation: CASGSFAGYEQYF. Using reference TRBV12-5 and TRBJ2-7 for the parts outside the CDR3, the full variable domain is DARVTQTPRHKVTEMGQEVTMRCQPILGHNTVFWYRQTMMQGLELLAYFRNRAPLDDSGMPKDRFSAEMPDATLATLKIQPSEPRDSAVYFCASGSFAGYEQYFGPGTRLTVT.